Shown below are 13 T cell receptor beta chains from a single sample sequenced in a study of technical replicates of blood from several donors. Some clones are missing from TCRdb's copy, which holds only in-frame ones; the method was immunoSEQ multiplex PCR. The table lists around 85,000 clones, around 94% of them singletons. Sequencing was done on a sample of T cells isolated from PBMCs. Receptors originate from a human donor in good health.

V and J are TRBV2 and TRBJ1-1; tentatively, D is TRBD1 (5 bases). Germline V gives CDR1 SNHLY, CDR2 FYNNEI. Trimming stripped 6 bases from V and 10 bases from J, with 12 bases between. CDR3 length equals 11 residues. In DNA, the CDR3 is TGTGCCAGCAGGGGGGGGGTCGGAGCTTTCTTT. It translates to CASRGGVGAFF.

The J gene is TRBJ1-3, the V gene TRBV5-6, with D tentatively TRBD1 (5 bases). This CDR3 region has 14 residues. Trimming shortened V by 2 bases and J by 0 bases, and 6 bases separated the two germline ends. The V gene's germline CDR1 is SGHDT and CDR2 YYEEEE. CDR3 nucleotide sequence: TGTGCCAGCAGCTTTACAGGCTCTGGAAACACCATATATTTT. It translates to CASSFTGSGNTIYF. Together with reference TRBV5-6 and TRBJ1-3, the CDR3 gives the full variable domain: DAGVTQSPTHLIKTRGQQVTLRCSPKSGHDTVSWYQQALGQGPQFIFQYYEEEERQRGNFPDRFSGHQFPNYSSELNVNALLLGDSALYLCASSFTGSGNTIYFGEGSWLTVV.

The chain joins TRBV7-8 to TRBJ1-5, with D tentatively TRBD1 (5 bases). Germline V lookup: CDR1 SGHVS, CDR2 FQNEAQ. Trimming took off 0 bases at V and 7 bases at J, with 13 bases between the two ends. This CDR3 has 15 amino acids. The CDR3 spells CASSLAAGGDQPQHF. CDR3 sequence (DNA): TGTGCCAGCAGCTTAGCCGCCGGGGGAGACCAGCCCCAGCATTTT.

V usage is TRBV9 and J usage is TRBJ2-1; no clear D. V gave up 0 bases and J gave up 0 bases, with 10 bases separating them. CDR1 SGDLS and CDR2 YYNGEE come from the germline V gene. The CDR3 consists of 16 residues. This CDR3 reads CASSVAGSGSYNEQFF. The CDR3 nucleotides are TGTGCCAGCAGCGTAGCCGGGTCCGGCTCCTACAATGAGCAGTTCTTC.

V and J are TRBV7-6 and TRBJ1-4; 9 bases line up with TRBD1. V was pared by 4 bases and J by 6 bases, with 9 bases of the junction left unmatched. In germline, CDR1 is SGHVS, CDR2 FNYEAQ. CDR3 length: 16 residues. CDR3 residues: CASSSTLGTGHEKLFF. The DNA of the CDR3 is TGTGCCAGCAGCTCTACCCTTGGGACAGGGCATGAAAAACTGTTTTTT.

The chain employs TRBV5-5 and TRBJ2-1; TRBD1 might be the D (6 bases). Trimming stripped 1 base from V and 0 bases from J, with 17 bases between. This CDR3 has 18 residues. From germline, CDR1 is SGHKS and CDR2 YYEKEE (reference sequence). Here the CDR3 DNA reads TGTGCCAGCAGCTTGCGGACAGCCGGAATAAGCTCCTACAATGAGCAGTTCTTC. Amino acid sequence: CASSLRTAGISSYNEQFF.

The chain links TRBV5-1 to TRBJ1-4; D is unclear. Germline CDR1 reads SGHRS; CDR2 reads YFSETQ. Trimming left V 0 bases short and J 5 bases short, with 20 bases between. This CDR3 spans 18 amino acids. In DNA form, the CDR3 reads TGCGCCAGCAGCTTGGAAGGTAGCATGGACGGACTGAATGAAAAACTGTTTTTT. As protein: CASSLEGSMDGLNEKLFF.

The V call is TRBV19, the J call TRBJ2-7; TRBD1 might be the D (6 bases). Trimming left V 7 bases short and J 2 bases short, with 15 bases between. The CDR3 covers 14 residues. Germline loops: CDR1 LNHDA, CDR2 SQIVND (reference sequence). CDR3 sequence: CASKNTGLAYEQYF. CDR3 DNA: TGTGCCAGTAAAAATACAGGGTTGGCCTACGAGCAGTACTTC.

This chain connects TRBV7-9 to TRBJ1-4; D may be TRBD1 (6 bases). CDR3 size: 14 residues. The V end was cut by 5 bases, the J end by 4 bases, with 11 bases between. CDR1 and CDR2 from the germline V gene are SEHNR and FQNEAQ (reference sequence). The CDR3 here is CASSVTGFNEKLFF. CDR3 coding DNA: TGTGCCAGCAGCGTTACAGGGTTTAATGAAAAACTGTTTTTT.

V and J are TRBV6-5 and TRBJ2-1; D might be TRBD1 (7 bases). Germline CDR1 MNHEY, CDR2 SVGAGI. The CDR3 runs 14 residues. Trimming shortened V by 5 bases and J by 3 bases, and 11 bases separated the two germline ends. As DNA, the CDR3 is TGTGCCAGCAGTCAGGGGGGCCACTACAATGAGCAGTTCTTC. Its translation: CASSQGGHYNEQFF.

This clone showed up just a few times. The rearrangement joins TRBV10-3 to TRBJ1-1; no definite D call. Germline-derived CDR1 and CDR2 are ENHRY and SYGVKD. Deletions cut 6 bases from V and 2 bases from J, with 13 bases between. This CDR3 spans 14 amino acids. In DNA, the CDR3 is TGTGCCATCAGCAAGGGAGGGCAAAACACTGAAGCTTTCTTT. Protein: CAISKGGQNTEAFF.

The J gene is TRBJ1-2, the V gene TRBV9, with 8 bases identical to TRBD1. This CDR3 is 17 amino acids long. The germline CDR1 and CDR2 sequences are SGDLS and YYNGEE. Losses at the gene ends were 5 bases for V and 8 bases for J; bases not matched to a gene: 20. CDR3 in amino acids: CASSPSLTGASVGGYTF. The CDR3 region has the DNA TGTGCCAGCAGTCCCTCCCTGACAGGGGCCTCCGTTGGGGGCTACACCTTC.

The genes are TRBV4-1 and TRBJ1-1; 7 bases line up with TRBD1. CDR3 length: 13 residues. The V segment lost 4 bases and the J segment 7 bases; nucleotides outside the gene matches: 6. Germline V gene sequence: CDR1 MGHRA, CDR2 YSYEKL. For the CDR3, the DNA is TGCGCCAGCAGCCTCAGACAGGGAAATGAAGCTTTCTTT. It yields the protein CASSLRQGNEAFF.